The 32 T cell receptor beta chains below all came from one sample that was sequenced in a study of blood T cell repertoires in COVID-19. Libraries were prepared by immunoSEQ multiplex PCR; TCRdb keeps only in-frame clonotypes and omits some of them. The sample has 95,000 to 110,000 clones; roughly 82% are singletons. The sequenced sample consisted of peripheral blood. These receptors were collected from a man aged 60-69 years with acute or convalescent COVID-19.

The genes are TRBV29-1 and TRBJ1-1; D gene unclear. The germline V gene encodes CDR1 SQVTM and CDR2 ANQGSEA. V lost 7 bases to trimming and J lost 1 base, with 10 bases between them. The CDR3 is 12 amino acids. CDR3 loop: CSGQIENTEAFF. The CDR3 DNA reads TGCAGCGGTCAAATAGAGAACACTGAAGCTTTCTTT.

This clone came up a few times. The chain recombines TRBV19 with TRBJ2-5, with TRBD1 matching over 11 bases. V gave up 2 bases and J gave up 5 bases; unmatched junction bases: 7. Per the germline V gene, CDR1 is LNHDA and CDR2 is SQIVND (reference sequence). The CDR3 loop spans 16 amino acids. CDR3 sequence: CASSISGQGAQETQYF. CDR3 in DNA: TGTGCCAGTAGTATAAGCGGACAGGGGGCCCAGGAGACCCAGTACTTC.

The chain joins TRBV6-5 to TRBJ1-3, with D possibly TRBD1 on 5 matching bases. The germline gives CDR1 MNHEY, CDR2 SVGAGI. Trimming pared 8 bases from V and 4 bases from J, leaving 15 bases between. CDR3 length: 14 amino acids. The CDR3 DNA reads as TGTGCCAGCGGCCCTCGGACACAGGGAAACACCATATATTTT. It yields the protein CASGPRTQGNTIYF.

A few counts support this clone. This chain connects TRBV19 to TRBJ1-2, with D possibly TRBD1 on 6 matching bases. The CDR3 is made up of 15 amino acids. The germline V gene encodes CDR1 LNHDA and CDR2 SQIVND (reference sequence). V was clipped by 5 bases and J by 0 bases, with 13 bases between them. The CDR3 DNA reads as TGTGCCAGTAGTGTCGCAGGGACAACTAACTATGGCTACACCTTC. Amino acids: CASSVAGTTNYGYTF.

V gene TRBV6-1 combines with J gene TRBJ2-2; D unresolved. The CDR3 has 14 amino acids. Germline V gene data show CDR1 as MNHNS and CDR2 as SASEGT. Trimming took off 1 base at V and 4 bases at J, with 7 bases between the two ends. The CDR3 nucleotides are TGTGCCAGCAGTGAAGAGCACGGCACCGGGGAGCTGTTTTTT. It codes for CASSEEHGTGELFF.

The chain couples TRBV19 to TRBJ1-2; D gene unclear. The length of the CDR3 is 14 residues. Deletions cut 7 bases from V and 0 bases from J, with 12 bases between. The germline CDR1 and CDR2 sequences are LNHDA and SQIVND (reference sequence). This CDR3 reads CASNLAGTNYGYTF. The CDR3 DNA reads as TGTGCCAGTAACCTAGCCGGAACTAACTATGGCTACACCTTC.

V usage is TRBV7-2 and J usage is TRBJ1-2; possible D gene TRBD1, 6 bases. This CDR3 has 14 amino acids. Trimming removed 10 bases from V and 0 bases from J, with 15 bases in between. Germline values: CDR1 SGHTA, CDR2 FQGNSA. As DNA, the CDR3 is TGTGCCACCGAGGGGGGGGCAGCTAACTATGGCTACACCTTC. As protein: CATEGGAANYGYTF.

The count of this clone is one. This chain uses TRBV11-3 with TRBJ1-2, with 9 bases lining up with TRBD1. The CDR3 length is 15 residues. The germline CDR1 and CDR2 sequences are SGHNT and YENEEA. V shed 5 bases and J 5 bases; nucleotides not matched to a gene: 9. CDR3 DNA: TGTGCCAGCAGCCCAGACCCCGGGACAGGGTATGGCTACACCTTC. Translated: CASSPDPGTGYGYTF.

This CDR3 reads CASSPLEGVQPQHF. The CDR3, as DNA: TGTGCCAGCAGTCCCCTAGAGGGGGTCCAGCCCCAGCATTTT. The chain carries TRBV28 and TRBJ1-5; the D gene is possibly TRBD1 (6 bases). The CDR3 runs 14 residues. The V gene's germline CDR1 is MDHEN and CDR2 SYDVKM. V lost 5 bases, J lost 7 bases, and 15 bases lay in between.

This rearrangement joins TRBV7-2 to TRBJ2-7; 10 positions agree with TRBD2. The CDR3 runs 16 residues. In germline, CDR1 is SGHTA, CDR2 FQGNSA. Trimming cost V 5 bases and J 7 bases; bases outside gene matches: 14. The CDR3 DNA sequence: TGTGCCAGCAGCACCCTAGCGGGAGTAATAGCGGGGGAGCAGTACTTC. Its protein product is CASSTLAGVIAGEQYF.

CDR3 residues: CASSEAGGIYEQYF. In DNA form, the CDR3 reads TGTGCCAGCAGTGAAGCAGGGGGAATCTACGAGCAGTACTTC. This chain links TRBV6-1 with TRBJ2-7; possibly TRBD1 for D (6 bases). The CDR3 length is 14 residues. Trimming removed 0 bases from V and 3 bases from J, with 9 bases in between. Germline CDR1 is MNHNS and CDR2 is SASEGT.

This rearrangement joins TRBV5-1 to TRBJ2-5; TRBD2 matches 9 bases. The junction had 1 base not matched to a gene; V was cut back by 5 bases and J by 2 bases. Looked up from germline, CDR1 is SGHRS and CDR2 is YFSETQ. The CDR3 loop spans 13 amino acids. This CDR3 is CASRRGGQETQYF. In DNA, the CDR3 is TGCGCCAGCAGGCGGGGGGGGCAAGAGACCCAGTACTTC.

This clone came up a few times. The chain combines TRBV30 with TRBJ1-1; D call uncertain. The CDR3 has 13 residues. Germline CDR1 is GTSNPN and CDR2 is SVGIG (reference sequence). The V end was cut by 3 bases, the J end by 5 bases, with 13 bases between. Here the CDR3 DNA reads TGTGCCTGGAGCCCTCCGGCGGGGACTGAAGCTTTCTTT. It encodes CAWSPPAGTEAFF.

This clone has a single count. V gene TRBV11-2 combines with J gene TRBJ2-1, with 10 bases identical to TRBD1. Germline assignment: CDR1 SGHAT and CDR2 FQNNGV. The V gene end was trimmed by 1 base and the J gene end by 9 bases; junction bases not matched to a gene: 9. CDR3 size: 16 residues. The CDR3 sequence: CASSLVSGQGGAEQFF. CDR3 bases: TGTGCCAGCAGCTTAGTGTCTGGACAGGGGGGTGCTGAGCAGTTCTTC.

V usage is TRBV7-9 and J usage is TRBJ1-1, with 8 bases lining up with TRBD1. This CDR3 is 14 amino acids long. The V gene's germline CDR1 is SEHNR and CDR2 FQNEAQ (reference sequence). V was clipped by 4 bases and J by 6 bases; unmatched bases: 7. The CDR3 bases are TGTGCCAGCAGCTCCACAGGGGGGAATGCTGAAGCTTTCTTT. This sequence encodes CASSSTGGNAEAFF.

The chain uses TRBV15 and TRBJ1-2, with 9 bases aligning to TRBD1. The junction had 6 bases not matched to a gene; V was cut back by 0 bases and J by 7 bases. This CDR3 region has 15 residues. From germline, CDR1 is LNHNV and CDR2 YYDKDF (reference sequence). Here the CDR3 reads CATSRDLQGAGGYTF. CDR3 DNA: TGTGCCACCAGCAGAGACCTACAGGGGGCTGGTGGCTACACCTTC.

The CDR3 sequence is CASSIGGLREQYF. CDR3 coding DNA: TGTGCCAGTAGTATAGGGGGACTACGGGAGCAGTACTTC. V gene TRBV19 combines with J gene TRBJ2-7, with TRBD2 matching 7 bases. V gave up 1 base and J gave up 7 bases; unmatched junction bases: 4. Germline-derived CDR1 and CDR2 are LNHDA and SQIVND (reference sequence). This CDR3 contains 13 residues.

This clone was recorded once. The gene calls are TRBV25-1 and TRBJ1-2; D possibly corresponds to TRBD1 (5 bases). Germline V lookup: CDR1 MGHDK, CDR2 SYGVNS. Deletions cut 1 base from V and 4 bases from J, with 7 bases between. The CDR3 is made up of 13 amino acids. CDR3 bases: TGTGCCAGCAGTGAATTAAGGGGCTATGGCTACACCTTC. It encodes CASSELRGYGYTF.

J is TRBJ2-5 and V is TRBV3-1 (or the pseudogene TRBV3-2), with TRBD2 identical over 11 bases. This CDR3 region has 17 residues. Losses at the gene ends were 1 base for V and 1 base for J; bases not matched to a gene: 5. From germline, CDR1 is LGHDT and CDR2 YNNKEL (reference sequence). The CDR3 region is CASSQGASGGIQETQYF. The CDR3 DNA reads TGTGCCAGCAGCCAAGGAGCTAGCGGGGGGATCCAAGAGACCCAGTACTTC.

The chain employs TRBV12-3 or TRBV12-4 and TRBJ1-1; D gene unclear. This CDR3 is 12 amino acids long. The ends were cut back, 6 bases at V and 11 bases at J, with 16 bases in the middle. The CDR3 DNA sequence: TGTGCCAGCAGCTTAATGGTGACAACCGCTTTCTTT. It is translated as CASSLMVTTAFF.

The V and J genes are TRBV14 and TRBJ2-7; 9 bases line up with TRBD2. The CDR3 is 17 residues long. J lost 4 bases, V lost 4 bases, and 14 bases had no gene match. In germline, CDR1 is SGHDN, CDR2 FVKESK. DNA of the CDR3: TGTGCCAGCAGCCTGCGTCGCCCTGGCGGGGGGGTATACGAGCAGTACTTC. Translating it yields CASSLRRPGGGVYEQYF.

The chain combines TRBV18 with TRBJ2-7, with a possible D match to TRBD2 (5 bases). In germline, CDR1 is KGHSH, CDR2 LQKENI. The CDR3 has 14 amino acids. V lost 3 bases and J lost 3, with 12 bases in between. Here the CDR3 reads CASSPGVSGYEQYF. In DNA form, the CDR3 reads TGTGCCAGCTCACCGGGAGTCTCCGGCTACGAGCAGTACTTC.

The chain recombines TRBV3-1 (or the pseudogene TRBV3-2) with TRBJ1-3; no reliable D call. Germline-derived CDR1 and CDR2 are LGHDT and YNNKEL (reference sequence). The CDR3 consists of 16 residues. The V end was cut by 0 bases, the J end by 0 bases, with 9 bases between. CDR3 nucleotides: TGTGCCAGCAGCCAAGATCCTTCGGGCTCTGGAAACACCATATATTTT. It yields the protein CASSQDPSGSGNTIYF.

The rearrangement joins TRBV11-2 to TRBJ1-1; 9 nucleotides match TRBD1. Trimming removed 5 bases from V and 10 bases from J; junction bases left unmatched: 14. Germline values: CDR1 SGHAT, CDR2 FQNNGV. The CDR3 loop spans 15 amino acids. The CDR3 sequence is CASSDRGQGMFGAFF. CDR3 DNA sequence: TGTGCCAGCAGCGACCGGGGACAGGGAATGTTCGGAGCTTTCTTT.

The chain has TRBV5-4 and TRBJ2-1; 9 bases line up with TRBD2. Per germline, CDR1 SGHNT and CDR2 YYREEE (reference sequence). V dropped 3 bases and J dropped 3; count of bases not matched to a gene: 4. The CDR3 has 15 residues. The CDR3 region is CASSSRLADYNEQFF. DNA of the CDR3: TGTGCCAGCAGCTCCAGACTAGCGGACTACAATGAGCAGTTCTTC.

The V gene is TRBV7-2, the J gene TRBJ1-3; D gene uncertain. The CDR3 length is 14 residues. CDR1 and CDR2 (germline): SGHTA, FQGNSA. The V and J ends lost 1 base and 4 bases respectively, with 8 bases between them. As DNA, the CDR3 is TGTGCCAGCAGCTTAGACCCAACAGGAAACACCATATATTTT. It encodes CASSLDPTGNTIYF.

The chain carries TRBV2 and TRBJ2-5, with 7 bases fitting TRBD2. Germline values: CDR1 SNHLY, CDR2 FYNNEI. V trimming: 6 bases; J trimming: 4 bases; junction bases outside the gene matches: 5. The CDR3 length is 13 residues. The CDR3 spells CASRPSGAETQYF. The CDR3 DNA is TGTGCCAGCAGACCCAGCGGGGCAGAGACCCAGTACTTC.

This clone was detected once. CDR3 DNA sequence: TGTGCCAGCAGTTTCCTGCAGGGGGCCAACAATGAGCAGTTCTTC. Its protein is CASSFLQGANNEQFF. The rearrangement links TRBV28 to TRBJ2-1; 8 bases are a match to TRBD1. Germline lookup yields CDR1 MDHEN and CDR2 SYDVKM. This CDR3 comprises 15 residues. J was trimmed by 5 bases and V by 3 bases; bases with no gene match: 6.

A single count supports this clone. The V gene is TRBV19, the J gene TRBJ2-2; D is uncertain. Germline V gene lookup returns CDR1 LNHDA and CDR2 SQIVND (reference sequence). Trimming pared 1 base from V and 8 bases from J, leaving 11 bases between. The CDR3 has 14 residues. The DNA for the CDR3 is TGTGCCAGTAGTATAGGTCACTTTCCGGGGGAGCTGTTTTTT. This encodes CASSIGHFPGELFF.

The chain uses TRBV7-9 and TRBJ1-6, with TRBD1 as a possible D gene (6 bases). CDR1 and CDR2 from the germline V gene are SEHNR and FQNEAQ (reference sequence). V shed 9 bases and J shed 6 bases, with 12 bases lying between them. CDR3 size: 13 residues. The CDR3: CASRGGANSPLHF. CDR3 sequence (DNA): TGTGCCAGTAGGGGGGGCGCTAATTCACCCCTCCACTTT. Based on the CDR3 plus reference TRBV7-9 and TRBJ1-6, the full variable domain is DTGVSQNPRHKITKRGQNVTFRCDPISEHNRLYWYRQTLGQGPEFLTYFQNEAQLEKSRLLSDRFSAERPKGSFSTLEIQRTEQGDSAMYLCASRGGANSPLHFGNGTRLTVT.

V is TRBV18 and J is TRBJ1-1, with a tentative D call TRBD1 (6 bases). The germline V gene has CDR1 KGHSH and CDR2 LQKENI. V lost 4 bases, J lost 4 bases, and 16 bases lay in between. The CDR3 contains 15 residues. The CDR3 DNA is TGTGCCAGCTCACTTTACACGATCAGGGGCACTGAAGCTTTCTTT. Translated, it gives CASSLYTIRGTEAFF.

This CDR3 is CASSVDSSGSRNEQFF. In DNA form, the CDR3 reads TGTGCCAGCAGCGTAGATTCTAGCGGGAGTAGAAATGAGCAGTTCTTC. The chain recombines TRBV9 with TRBJ2-1, with 10 bases identical to TRBD2. The CDR3 is made up of 16 amino acids. J gave up 7 bases and V 0 bases, and 7 bases lay outside the gene matches. Germline V gene sequence: CDR1 SGDLS, CDR2 YYNGEE. The variable domain in full, completed from reference TRBV9 and TRBJ2-1, reads DSGVTQTPKHLITATGQRVTLRCSPRSGDLSVYWYQQSLDQGLQFLIQYYNGEERAKGNILERFSAQQFPDLHSELNLSSLELGDSALYFCASSVDSSGSRNEQFFGPGTRLTVL.